This is a list of T cell receptor beta chains from one sample in a study of Graves' ophthalmopathy and Graves' hyperthyroidism. TCRdb re-derived calls from the multiplex PCR reads in MiXCR, one entry per CDR3 protein. The profile shows 300,000 to 400,000 distinct CDR3 sequences, about a sixth of them singletons. Sequenced material: peripheral blood. All receptors come from an adult man with Graves' ophthalmopathy. Both conserved end residues are part of each CDR3. A D gene is named only where the DNA matches it firmly. The size field is filled for only some rows; it gives once, few, many or a size class.

TRBD2 | TRBJ2-7 | many | TRBV5-5 | CASSSGLAGNYEQYF | TGTGCCAGCAGCTCGGGACTAGCGGGGAACTACGAGCAGTACTTC
TRBD2 | TRBJ2-7 | many | TRBV30 | CAWTSGGAYEQYF | TGTGCCTGGACTAGCGGGGGGGCCTACGAGCAGTACTTC
. | TRBJ2-2 | many | TRBV28 | CATRSGGGANTGELFF | TGTGCCACCCGGTCCGGTGGGGGCGCGAACACCGGGGAGCTGTTTTTT
TRBD1 | TRBJ1-1 | many | TRBV9 | CASSSRTGPTEAFF | TGTGCCAGCAGCTCAAGGACAGGGCCCACTGAAGCTTTCTTT
. | TRBJ2-2 | many | TRBV24-1 | CATSLVGNTGELFF | TGTGCCACCAGTTTGGTGGGGAACACCGGGGAGCTGTTTTTT
TRBD1 | TRBJ2-5 | many | TRBV27 | CASSLSEDRDQETQYF | TGTGCCAGCAGTTTATCGGAGGACAGGGACCAAGAGACCCAGTACTTC
. | TRBJ1-2 | many | TRBV6-1 | CASSEDSYGYTF | TGTGCCAGCAGCGAAGACAGCTATGGCTACACCTTC
TRBD1 | TRBJ1-1 | many | TRBV12-3/TRBV12-4 | CASSARDRASEAFF | TGTGCCAGCAGTGCCAGGGACAGGGCTTCTGAAGCTTTCTTT
TRBD1 | TRBJ1-2 | many | TRBV12-3/TRBV12-4 | CASRLPRTGLFGGYTF | TGTGCCAGCAGACTCCCTAGGACAGGGTTGTTCGGTGGCTACACCTTC
. | TRBJ1-1 | many | TRBV30 | CAWSFGSGEAFF | TGTGCCTGGAGTTTCGGAAGCGGTGAAGCTTTCTTT
. | TRBJ2-2 | many | TRBV12-3/TRBV12-4 | CASNLQGSGELFF | TGTGCCAGCAACCTACAGGGTTCCGGGGAGCTGTTTTTT
TRBD1 | TRBJ2-7 | many | TRBV20-1 | CSAGHRGYEQYF | TGCAGTGCCGGCCACAGGGGCTACGAGCAGTACTTC
. | TRBJ1-1 | many | TRBV7-2 | CASSRARVGGTEAFF | TGTGCCAGCAGCCGCGCCAGAGTGGGGGGGACTGAAGCTTTCTTT
TRBD2 | TRBJ2-2 | many | TRBV27 | CASSLSSGGDTGELFF | TGTGCCAGCAGTTTATCATCCGGGGGGGACACCGGGGAGCTGTTTTTT
. | TRBJ2-5 | . | TRBV24-1 | CATSESTGRRQETQYF | TGTGCCACCAGTGAGTCAACAGGGCGCCGTCAAGAGACCCAGTACTTC
. | TRBJ1-3 | . | TRBV9 | CASSVATSGNTIYF | TGTGCCAGCAGCGTAGCTACTTCTGGAAACACCATATATTTT
TRBD1 | TRBJ1-5 | many | TRBV19 | CTSSIGTGNQPQHF | TGTACCAGTAGTATAGGGACAGGGAATCAGCCCCAGCATTTT
TRBD2 | TRBJ2-5 | few | TRBV12-3/TRBV12-4 | CASSLSSGSTTQYF | TGTGCCAGCAGTTTGAGTAGCGGGAGCACGACCCAGTACTTC
. | TRBJ2-2 | many | TRBV6-2/TRBV6-3 | CASIEGWTGELFF | TGTGCCAGCATTGAGGGTTGGACCGGGGAGCTGTTTTTT
TRBD1 | TRBJ1-1 | few | TRBV28 | CATEGQGTEAFF | TGTGCCACCGAAGGACAGGGGACTGAAGCTTTCTTT
. | TRBJ2-7 | many | TRBV7-2 | CASSLSYGTLYEQYF | TGTGCCAGCAGCTTATCGTACGGGACACTCTACGAGCAGTACTTC
TRBD1 | TRBJ1-1 | many | TRBV6-5 | CASSNRGRGTEAFF | TGTGCCAGCAGTAACCGGGGCAGGGGGACTGAAGCTTTCTTT
. | TRBJ1-5 | many | TRBV7-4 | CASSFQDTLHQPQHF | TGTGCCAGCAGCTTTCAGGATACCCTACATCAGCCCCAGCATTTT
. | TRBJ1-1 | many | TRBV25-1 | CASSKYGRGNTEAFF | TGTGCCAGCAGTAAATACGGCAGGGGGAACACTGAAGCTTTCTTT
. | TRBJ2-4 | many | TRBV6-2/TRBV6-3 | CASSYSGGGIQYF | TGTGCCAGCAGTTACTCGGGTGGAGGCATTCAGTACTTC
. | TRBJ2-7 | many | TRBV7-8 | CASSLDQGGGSYEQYF | TGTGCCAGCAGCTTAGACCAGGGAGGAGGCTCCTACGAGCAGTACTTC
TRBD1 | TRBJ2-7 | . | TRBV6-1 | CASTQGIYEQYF | TGTGCCAGCACACAGGGGATCTACGAGCAGTACTTC
. | TRBJ2-7 | many | TRBV29-1 | CSVESDLSYEQYF | TGCAGCGTTGAAAGTGACCTCTCCTACGAGCAGTACTTC
TRBD1 | TRBJ1-5 | many | TRBV28 | CASTGQGSLSNQPQHF | TGTGCCAGCACCGGACAGGGCTCTCTTAGCAATCAGCCCCAGCATTTT
. | TRBJ1-1 | . | TRBV28 | CASTSFTEAFF | TGTGCCAGCACCTCCTTTACTGAAGCTTTCTTT
. | TRBJ2-5 | many | TRBV12-3/TRBV12-4 | CASSLSSQETQYF | TGTGCCAGCAGTTTGTCCAGTCAAGAGACCCAGTACTTC
. | TRBJ2-4 | many | TRBV20-1 | CSAPETGRAKNIQYF | TGCAGTGCTCCCGAAACAGGGAGGGCCAAAAACATTCAGTACTTC
. | TRBJ1-1 | many | TRBV4-2 | CASSQDDLGSTEAFF | TGTGCCAGCAGCCAAGATGATCTGGGTTCCACTGAAGCTTTCTTT
. | TRBJ1-1 | many | TRBV4-1 | CASSHPPRVDGITEAFF | TGCGCCAGCAGCCACCCCCCTCGTGTCGACGGGATCACTGAAGCTTTCTTT
. | TRBJ2-3 | once | TRBV10-3 | CATASGGRSTDTQYF | TGTGCCACCGCCTCCGGGGGGCGGTCCACAGATACGCAGTATTTT
TRBD1 | TRBJ1-2 | few | TRBV3-1 | CASSQVSTGGTYGYTF | TGTGCCAGCAGCCAAGTTAGCACAGGGGGCACCTATGGCTACACCTTC
TRBD1 | TRBJ1-5 | many | TRBV2 | CASSETGIDGQPQHF | TGTGCCAGCAGTGAGACAGGGATTGACGGTCAGCCCCAGCATTTT
. | TRBJ2-5 | . | TRBV30 | CAWLRRGETQYF | TGTGCCTGGTTAAGGCGGGGAGAGACCCAGTACTTC
TRBD1 | TRBJ2-5 | many | TRBV11-1 | CASSLIIQGEVVETQYF | TGTGCCAGCAGCTTAATAATACAGGGGGAAGTTGTCGAGACCCAGTACTTC
TRBD2 | TRBJ2-7 | many | TRBV7-9 | CASSFWSGGAREQYF | TGTGCCAGCAGCTTCTGGAGCGGGGGGGCTCGGGAGCAGTACTTC
. | TRBJ2-5 | few | TRBV30 | CACSRDSKETQYF | TGTGCCTGCAGCAGGGACTCCAAAGAGACCCAGTACTTC
TRBD1 | TRBJ2-7 | many | TRBV5-1 | CASSSQTGGHEQYF | TGCGCCAGCAGCTCCCAGACAGGGGGCCACGAGCAGTACTTC
. | TRBJ1-2 | many | TRBV6-1 | CASSESQEYYGYTF | TGTGCCAGCAGTGAATCACAGGAATACTATGGCTACACCTTC
TRBD1 | TRBJ1-1 | many | TRBV6-2/TRBV6-3 | CASRRQGVSYTEAFF | TGTGCCAGCAGACGACAGGGGGTTTCGTACACTGAAGCTTTCTTT
TRBD1 | TRBJ2-2 | many | TRBV6-4 | CASSTYGTGGVTGELFF | TGTGCCAGCAGTACCTATGGGACAGGGGGCGTCACCGGGGAGCTGTTTTTT
TRBD2 | TRBJ2-5 | . | TRBV7-2 | CASSLREVQETQYF | TGTGCCAGCAGCTTACGGGAGGTTCAAGAGACCCAGTACTTC
TRBD2 | TRBJ2-7 | many | TRBV19 | CASGQTSGYEQYF | TGTGCCAGTGGACAGACTAGCGGCTACGAGCAGTACTTC
TRBD2 | TRBJ2-7 | . | TRBV7-2 | CASSFAAGGREQYF | TGTGCCAGCAGCTTCGCAGCGGGAGGTCGTGAGCAGTACTTC
. | TRBJ2-7 | many | TRBV18 | CASSPLGSYEQYF | TGTGCCAGCTCACCACTGGGGTCCTACGAGCAGTACTTC
TRBD1 | TRBJ2-5 | . | TRBV12-3/TRBV12-4 | CASRADRAEETQYF | TGTGCCAGCAGGGCGGACAGGGCGGAGGAGACCCAGTACTTC
TRBD1 | TRBJ1-6 | . | TRBV30 | CAWSRPGQPNSPLHF | TGTGCCTGGAGTCGACCGGGACAGCCTAATTCACCCCTCCACTTT